This record concerns one TCR beta chain sequence. The data were obtained in a study of T cell changes during pregnancy in multiple sclerosis. The assay was immunoSEQ multiplex PCR, and TCRdb's table has in-frame clones only and misses some. The table shows tens of thousands of clones, with roughly 94% occurring only once. This clonotype was sampled from a female donor with multiple sclerosis, enrolled in a pregnancy study. The sequences come from CD4+ T cells from peripheral blood mononuclear cells, collected in the second trimester of pregnancy.

CDR3 sequence reads: CASSRGQGSPYEQYF. The CDR3 region has the DNA TGTGCCAGCAGCAGGGGACAGGGTAGTCCCTACGAGCAGTACTTC. The rearrangement uses TRBV5-6 and TRBJ2-7; 9 positions agree with TRBD1. This CDR3 region has 15 residues. V shed 4 bases and J 2 bases; nucleotides not matched to a gene: 7. Germline V gives CDR1 SGHDT, CDR2 YYEEEE.